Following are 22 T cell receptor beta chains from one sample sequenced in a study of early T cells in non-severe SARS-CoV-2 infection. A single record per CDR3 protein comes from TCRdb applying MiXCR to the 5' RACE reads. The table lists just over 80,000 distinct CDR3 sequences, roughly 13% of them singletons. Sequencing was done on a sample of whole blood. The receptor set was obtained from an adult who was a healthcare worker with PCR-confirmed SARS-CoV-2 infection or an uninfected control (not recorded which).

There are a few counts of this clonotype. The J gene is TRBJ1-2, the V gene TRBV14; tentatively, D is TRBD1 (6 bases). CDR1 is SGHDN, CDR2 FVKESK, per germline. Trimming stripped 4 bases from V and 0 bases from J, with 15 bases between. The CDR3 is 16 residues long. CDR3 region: CASSPTGFEANYGYTF. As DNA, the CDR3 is TGTGCCAGCAGCCCGACAGGTTTTGAGGCTAACTATGGCTACACCTTC.

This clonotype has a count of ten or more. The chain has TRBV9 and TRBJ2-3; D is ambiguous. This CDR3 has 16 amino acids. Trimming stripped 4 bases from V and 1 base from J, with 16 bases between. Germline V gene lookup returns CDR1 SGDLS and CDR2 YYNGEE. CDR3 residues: CASSPRIGGGTDTQYF. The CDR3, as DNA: TGTGCCAGCAGCCCCCGCATTGGCGGAGGCACAGATACGCAGTATTTT.

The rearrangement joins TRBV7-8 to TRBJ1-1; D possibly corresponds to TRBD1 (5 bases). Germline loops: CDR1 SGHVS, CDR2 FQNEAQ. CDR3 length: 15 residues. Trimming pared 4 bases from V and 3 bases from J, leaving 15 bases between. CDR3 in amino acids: CASSSSRAWDTEAFF. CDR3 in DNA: TGTGCCAGCAGCTCAAGCAGGGCGTGGGACACTGAAGCTTTCTTT.

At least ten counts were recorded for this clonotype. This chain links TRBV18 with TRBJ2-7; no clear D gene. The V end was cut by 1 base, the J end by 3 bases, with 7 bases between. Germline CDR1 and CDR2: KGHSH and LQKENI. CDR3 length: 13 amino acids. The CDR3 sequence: CASSPQPLYEQYF. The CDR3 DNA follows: TGTGCCAGCTCACCACAGCCCCTCTACGAGCAGTACTTC.

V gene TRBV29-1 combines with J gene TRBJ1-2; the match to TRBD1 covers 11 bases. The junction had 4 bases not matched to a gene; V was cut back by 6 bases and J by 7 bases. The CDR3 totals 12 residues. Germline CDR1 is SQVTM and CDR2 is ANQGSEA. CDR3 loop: CSVGQGASGYTF. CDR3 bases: TGCAGCGTCGGACAGGGGGCGAGTGGCTACACCTTC.

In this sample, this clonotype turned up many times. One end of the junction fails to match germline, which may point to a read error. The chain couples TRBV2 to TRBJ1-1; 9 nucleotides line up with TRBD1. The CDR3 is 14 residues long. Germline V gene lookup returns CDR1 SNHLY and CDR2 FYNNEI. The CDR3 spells CASRQQGATGETFF. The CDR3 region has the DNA TGTGCCAGCAGGCAACAGGGGGCCACCGGTGAAACTTTCTTT. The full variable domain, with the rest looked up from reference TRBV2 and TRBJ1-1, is EPEVTQTPSHQVTQMGQEVILRCVPISNHLYFYWYRQILGQKVEFLVSFYNNEISEKSEIFDDQFSVERPDGSNFTLKIRSTKLEDSAMYFCASRQQGATGETFFGQGTRLTVV.

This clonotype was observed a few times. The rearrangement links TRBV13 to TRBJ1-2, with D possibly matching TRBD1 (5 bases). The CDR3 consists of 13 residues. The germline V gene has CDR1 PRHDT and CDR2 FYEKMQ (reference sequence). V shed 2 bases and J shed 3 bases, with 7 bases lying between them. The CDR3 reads CASSLLGDYGYTF. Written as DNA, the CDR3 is TGTGCCAGCAGCTTATTGGGGGACTATGGCTACACCTTC.

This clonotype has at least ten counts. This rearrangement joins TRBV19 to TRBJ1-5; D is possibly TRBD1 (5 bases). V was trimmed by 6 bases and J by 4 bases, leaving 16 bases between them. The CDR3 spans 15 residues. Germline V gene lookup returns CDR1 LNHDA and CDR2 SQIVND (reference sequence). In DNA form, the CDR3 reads TGTGCCAGTAGAACAACGGGACCCAAAAATCAGCCCCAGCATTTT. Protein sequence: CASRTTGPKNQPQHF.

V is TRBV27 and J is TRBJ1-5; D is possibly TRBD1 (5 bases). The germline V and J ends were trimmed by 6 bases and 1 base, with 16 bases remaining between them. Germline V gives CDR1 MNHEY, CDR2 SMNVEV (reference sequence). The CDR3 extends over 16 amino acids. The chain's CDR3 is CASRPVGGSSNQPQHF. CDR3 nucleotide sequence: TGTGCCAGCAGACCCGTCGGGGGTAGCAGCAATCAGCCCCAGCATTTT.

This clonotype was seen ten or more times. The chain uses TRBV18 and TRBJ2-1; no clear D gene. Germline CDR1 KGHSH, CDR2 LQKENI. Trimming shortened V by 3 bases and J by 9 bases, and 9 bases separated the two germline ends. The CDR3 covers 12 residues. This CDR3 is CASSPRSGEQFF. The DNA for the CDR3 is TGTGCCAGCTCACCCAGATCCGGTGAGCAGTTCTTC.

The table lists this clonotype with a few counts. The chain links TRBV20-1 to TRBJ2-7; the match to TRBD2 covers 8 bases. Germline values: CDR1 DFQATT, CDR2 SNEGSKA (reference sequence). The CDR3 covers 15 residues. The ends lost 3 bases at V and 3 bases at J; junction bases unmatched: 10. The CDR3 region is CSASSQIAGNYEQYF. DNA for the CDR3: TGCAGTGCTAGTTCTCAGATAGCGGGGAACTACGAGCAGTACTTC.

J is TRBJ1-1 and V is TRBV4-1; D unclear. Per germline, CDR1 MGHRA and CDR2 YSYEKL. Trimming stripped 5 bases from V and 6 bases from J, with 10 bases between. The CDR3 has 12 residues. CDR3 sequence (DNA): TGCGCCAGCAGCAGTCTCGGGTCTGAAGCTTTCTTT. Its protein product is CASSSLGSEAFF.

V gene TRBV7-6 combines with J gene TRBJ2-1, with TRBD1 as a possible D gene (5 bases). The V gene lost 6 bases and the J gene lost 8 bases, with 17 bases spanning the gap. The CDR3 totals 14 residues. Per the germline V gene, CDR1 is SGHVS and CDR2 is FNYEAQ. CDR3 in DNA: TGTGCCAGCAGTGTACAGGTCGGACCCGATGAGCAGTTCTTC. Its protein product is CASSVQVGPDEQFF.

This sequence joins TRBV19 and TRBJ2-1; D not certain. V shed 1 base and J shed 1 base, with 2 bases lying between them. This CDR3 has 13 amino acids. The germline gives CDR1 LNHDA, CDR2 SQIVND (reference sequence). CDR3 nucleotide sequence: TGTGCCAGTAGTATAGGGTCCTACAATGAGCAGTTCTTC. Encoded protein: CASSIGSYNEQFF.

The CDR3 is CASSYRISGQGAGANVLTF. Here the CDR3 DNA reads TGTGCCAGCAGTTATCGGATCTCGGGACAGGGGGCTGGGGCCAACGTCCTGACTTTC. The chain carries TRBV6-5 and TRBJ2-6, with TRBD1 matching 11 bases. Looked up from germline, CDR1 is MNHEY and CDR2 is SVGAGI. Trimming at V came to 3 bases and at J to 2 bases, leaving 9 bases not matched to a gene. The CDR3 runs to 19 residues.

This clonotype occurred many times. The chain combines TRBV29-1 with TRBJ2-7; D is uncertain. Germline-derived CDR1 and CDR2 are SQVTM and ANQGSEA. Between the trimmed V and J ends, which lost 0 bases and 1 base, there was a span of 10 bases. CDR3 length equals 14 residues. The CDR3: CSVEDPSGSYEQYF. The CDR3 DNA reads TGCAGCGTTGAAGATCCGTCGGGTTCCTACGAGCAGTACTTC.

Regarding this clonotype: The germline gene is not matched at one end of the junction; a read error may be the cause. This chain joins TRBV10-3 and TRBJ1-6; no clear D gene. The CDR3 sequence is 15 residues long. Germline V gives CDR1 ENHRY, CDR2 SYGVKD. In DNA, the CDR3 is TGTGCCGCAGGAAAAGAAAGCTCCTATAATTCACCCCTCTACTTT. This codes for CAAGKESSYNSPLYF.

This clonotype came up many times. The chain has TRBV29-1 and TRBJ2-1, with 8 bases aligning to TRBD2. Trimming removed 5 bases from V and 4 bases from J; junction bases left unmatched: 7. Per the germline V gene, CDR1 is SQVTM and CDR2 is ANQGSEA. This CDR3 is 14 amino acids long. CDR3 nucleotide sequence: TGCAGCGTTTCTCAGCGGGGGCTTTACAATGAGCAGTTCTTC. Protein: CSVSQRGLYNEQFF.

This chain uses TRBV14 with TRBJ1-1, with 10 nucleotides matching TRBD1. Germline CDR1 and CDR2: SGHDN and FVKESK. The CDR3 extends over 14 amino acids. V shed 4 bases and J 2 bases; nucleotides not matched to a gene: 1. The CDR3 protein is CASSRDRGNTEAFF. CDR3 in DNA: TGTGCCAGCAGCCGGGACAGGGGAAACACTGAAGCTTTCTTT.

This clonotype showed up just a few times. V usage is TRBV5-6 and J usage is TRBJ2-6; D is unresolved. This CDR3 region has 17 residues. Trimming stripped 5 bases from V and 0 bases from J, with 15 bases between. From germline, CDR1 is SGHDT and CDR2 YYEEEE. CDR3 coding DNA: TGTGCCAGCAGTGGCCAGGTCAACAGCTCTGGGGCCAACGTCCTGACTTTC. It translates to CASSGQVNSSGANVLTF.

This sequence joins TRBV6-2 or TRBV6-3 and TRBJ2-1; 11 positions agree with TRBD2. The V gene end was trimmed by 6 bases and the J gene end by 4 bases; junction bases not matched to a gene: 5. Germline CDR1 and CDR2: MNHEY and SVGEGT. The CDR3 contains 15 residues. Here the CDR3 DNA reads TGTGCCAGCAGGAGACTAGCGGGGAAATACAATGAGCAGTTCTTC. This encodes CASRRLAGKYNEQFF.

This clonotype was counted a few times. The CDR3 is CASSGQVVYGYTF. The CDR3 DNA is TGTGCCAGCAGCGGACAGGTCGTCTATGGCTACACCTTC. The V gene is TRBV11-2, the J gene TRBJ1-2; the match to TRBD1 covers 7 bases. Germline CDR1 SGHAT, CDR2 FQNNGV. J gave up 4 bases and V 5 bases, and 4 bases lay outside the gene matches. The CDR3 runs 13 residues.